Following are 6 T cell receptor beta chains from one sample sequenced in a study of blood T cells in healthy people across ages. With a J-beta primer mix and a sample-barcoded 5' primer, a second PCR ran about 7 to 12 cycles. MiXCR was run by TCRdb on the 5' RACE reads, yielding one entry per CDR3 protein. The sample carries hundreds of thousands of distinct CDR3 sequences, roughly 30% recorded once. The specimen sequenced was blood. The receptors derive from a woman over 75 in good health.

This clonotype came up many times. V usage is TRBV9 and J usage is TRBJ1-2; 12 bases map to TRBD1. The CDR3 runs 16 residues. CDR1 and CDR2 from the germline V gene are SGDLS and YYNGEE. Trimming took 3 bases from V and 6 from J; bases not matched to a gene: 9. The CDR3 sequence is CASSAHRDRGLNGYTF. CDR3 DNA: TGTGCCAGCAGCGCCCACCGGGACAGGGGGCTGAATGGCTACACCTTC.

The rearrangement uses TRBV7-2 and TRBJ1-2; D ambiguous. The V gene's germline CDR1 is SGHTA and CDR2 FQGNSA. V lost 1 base and J lost 8, with 17 bases in between. The CDR3 has 15 residues. The CDR3 here is CASSLEAAVSGGYTF. The DNA of the CDR3 is TGTGCCAGCAGCTTAGAAGCTGCGGTAAGCGGCGGCTACACCTTC. The full variable domain, its missing parts supplied by reference TRBV7-2 and TRBJ1-2, is GAGVSQSPSNKVTEKGKDVELRCDPISGHTALYWYRQSLGQGLEFLIYFQGNSAPDKSGLPSDRFSAERTGGSVSTLTIQRTQQEDSAVYLCASSLEAAVSGGYTFGSGTRLTVV.

V and J are TRBV9 and TRBJ2-2, with TRBD2 identical over 8 bases. Germline V lookup: CDR1 SGDLS, CDR2 YYNGEE. This CDR3 contains 16 residues. V shed 0 bases and J 4 bases; nucleotides not matched to a gene: 5. The CDR3 DNA follows: TGTGCCAGCAGCGTAGCTACCGGGACTAGCACCGGGGAGCTGTTTTTT. Protein: CASSVATGTSTGELFF. Supplemented by reference TRBV9 and TRBJ2-2, the full variable domain reads DSGVTQTPKHLITATGQRVTLRCSPRSGDLSVYWYQQSLDQGLQFLIQYYNGEERAKGNILERFSAQQFPDLHSELNLSSLELGDSALYFCASSVATGTSTGELFFGEGSRLTVL.

This clonotype was seen more than once but under ten times. The chain combines TRBV7-9 with TRBJ1-3, with unresolved D. Germline CDR1 is SEHNR and CDR2 is FQNEAQ (reference sequence). Deletions cut 2 bases from V and 4 bases from J, with 9 bases between. The CDR3 totals 14 residues. The CDR3 sequence is CASSLISAGNTIYF. In nucleotides, the CDR3 is TGTGCCAGCAGCTTAATCTCCGCAGGAAACACCATATATTTT.

The V call is TRBV27, the J call TRBJ2-1; D might be TRBD1 (5 bases). V was pared by 11 bases and J by 3 bases, with 32 bases between. This CDR3 comprises 19 residues. The germline V gene has CDR1 MNHEY and CDR2 SMNVEV (reference sequence). The CDR3 spells CAYSLFIPSNGADYNEQFF. The CDR3 bases are TGTGCCTACAGTTTATTCATACCCAGCAATGGGGCAGACTACAATGAGCAGTTCTTC.

This clonotype was counted at least ten times. This rearrangement joins TRBV20-1 to TRBJ2-3, with TRBD2 identical over 9 bases. This CDR3 has 15 amino acids. J gave up 3 bases and V 3 bases, and 7 bases lay outside the gene matches. CDR1 is DFQATT, CDR2 SNEGSKA, per germline (reference sequence). The CDR3 nucleotides read TGCAGTGCTAGTCGCGGGACTAGCATAACAGATACGCAGTATTTT. The encoded protein is CSASRGTSITDTQYF.